The present entry profiles one TCR beta chain with its context. Study processing details: Amplification of reference gene primers provided the estimated nucleated cell counts. Profiled with immunoSEQ multiplex PCR; TCRdb holds only in-frame clones, not every one. That table gives V, J and clone size, and the DNA gave D and trimming. This repertoire shows hundreds of thousands of clones, roughly nine tenths found once; its top ten account for more than 0.95%. This sample stems from a study of blood T cell repertoires in COVID-19. This CDR3 spans 14 amino acids. V gave up 7 bases and J gave up 1 base, with 13 bases separating them. CDR1 and CDR2 (germline): MNHEY, SVGAGI. Participants were aged roughly 18 to 89 years, lived in 24 US areas, and enrolled virtually. Assignment of participants to cohorts was predicated upon participant-reported clinical history.

This sequence was found in a man aged 25-45 years who had recovered from COVID-19. The specimen was PBMCs or T cells enriched from blood (not recorded which). The rearrangement joins TRBV6-5 to TRBJ1-1, with D possibly matching TRBD1 (5 bases). CDR3 sequence: CASTKDTKNTEAFF. The CDR3 bases are TGTGCCAGCACTAAGGACACCAAGAACACTGAAGCTTTCTTT.